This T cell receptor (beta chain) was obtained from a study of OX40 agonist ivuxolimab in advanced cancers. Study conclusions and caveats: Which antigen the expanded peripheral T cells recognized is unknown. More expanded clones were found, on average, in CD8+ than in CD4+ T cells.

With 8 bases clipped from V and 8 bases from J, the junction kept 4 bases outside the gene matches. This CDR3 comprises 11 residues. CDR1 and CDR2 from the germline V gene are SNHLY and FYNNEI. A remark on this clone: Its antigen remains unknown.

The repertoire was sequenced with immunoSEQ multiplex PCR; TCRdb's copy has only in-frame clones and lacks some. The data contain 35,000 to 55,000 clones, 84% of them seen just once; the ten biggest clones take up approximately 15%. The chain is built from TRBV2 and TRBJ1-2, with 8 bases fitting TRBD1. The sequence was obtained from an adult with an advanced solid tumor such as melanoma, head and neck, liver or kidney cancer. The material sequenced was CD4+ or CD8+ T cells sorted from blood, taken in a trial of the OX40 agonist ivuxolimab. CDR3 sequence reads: CASRGQVGYTF. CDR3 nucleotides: TGTGCCAGCCGGGGACAGGTCGGCTACACCTTC.